Listed below are T cell receptor beta chains from one sample, sequenced in a study of CD8 T cells in Susac syndrome. TCRdb fed the immunoSEQ multiplex PCR reads into MiXCR, producing one record per CDR3 protein. The table lists 250,000 to 350,000 distinct CDR3 sequences, 80% to 90% of them singletons, with over 0.1% in the top ten. The sample taken for sequencing was CD8+ T cells from PBMCs. The receptors shown here come from a human donor with multiple sclerosis. CDR3s include the opening cysteine and the closing phenylalanine or tryptophan.

v_gene	j_gene	CDR3aa
TRBV9	TRBJ2-1	CASSIPKGGGPPYNEQFF
TRBV9	TRBJ1-5	CASSVGGSSNQPQHF
TRBV4-2	TRBJ2-3	CASSQDSGSPDTQYF
TRBV20-1	TRBJ2-7	CSARRTPAYEQYF
TRBV30	TRBJ1-2	CAWSGGDGYTF
TRBV9	TRBJ2-1	CASSVTSGRVWEQFF
TRBV4-1	TRBJ1-5	CASSIQGVSNQPQHF
TRBV6-5	TRBJ2-1	CASSYTAEAGGPYNEQFF
TRBV28	TRBJ2-7	CASSLRVEREQYF
TRBV13	TRBJ2-1	CASRLAGGYNEQFF
TRBV28	TRBJ1-1	CASSLGREAFF
TRBV5-1	TRBJ1-2	CASSLEPGRTPGPDYYGYTF
TRBV9	TRBJ2-5	CASSVSGREKKETQYF
TRBV2	TRBJ1-2	CASSDVDRGRDYGYTF
TRBV28	TRBJ2-7	CASRMGHGVYEQYF
TRBV20-1	TRBJ2-1	CSARSPGSTSPKFDEQFF
TRBV7-8	TRBJ2-7	CASSLFGAHEQYF
TRBV28	TRBJ2-7	CASSLWGATYEQYF
TRBV20-1	TRBJ2-7	CSAARTSGTRPYEQYF
TRBV7-6	TRBJ1-1	CASSPLTGAAEAFF
TRBV9	TRBJ2-1	CASSEGLAPNNEQFF
TRBV28	TRBJ2-7	CATQPLPGLALVLPYEQYF
TRBV6-5	TRBJ2-1	CASSYSSGRDPSPYNEQFF
TRBV27	TRBJ2-1	CASGRLAGGPSYNEQFF
TRBV25-1	TRBJ1-1	CASSDQGHSLNTEAFF
TRBV9	TRBJ1-3	CASSPSGTVGNTIYF
TRBV3-1	TRBJ2-2	CASSQRTSGTINTGELFF
TRBV3-1	TRBJ2-7	CASSQGAIPNSYEQYF
TRBV21-1	TRBJ2-5	CASSGTRLGLAGEIETQYF
TRBV6-1	TRBJ2-1	CASSELREGLDEQFF
TRBV7-9	TRBJ2-7	CASSLAGHPYEQYF
TRBV9	TRBJ2-3	CASSTLGVTQYF
TRBV9	TRBJ2-1	CASSVAYGEREQFF
TRBV5-4	TRBJ1-1	CASSPPGTGTEAFF
TRBV29-1	TRBJ1-6	CSAPDRGHHNSPLHF
TRBV27	TRBJ1-4	CASSSIRGGPDEKLFF
TRBV4-1	TRBJ1-2	CASSQETSDRLYGYTF
TRBV12-3/TRBV12-4	TRBJ1-3	CASKGPLFSGNTIYF
TRBV7-9	TRBJ2-4	CASSDPLAGGTKNIQYF
TRBV29-1	TRBJ2-1	CSVDPRGAGRDYSYNEQFF
TRBV2	TRBJ2-1	CASSEAIGQFF